The clone carrying this T cell receptor (beta chain) was found a few times. Its antigen is unidentified. The study's library attached unique molecular identifiers to single cDNA molecules. Each CDR3 protein gets one entry after TCRdb re-called the RACE reads with MiXCR. The top ten hold 2.5% to 3% of the sample, which has over 300,000 distinct CDR3 sequences, 4.5% to 6% seen once. The data were taken from a study of human T cells and chemical hapten exposure. Study-wide context: The cohort included alopecia areata under or over 50% scalp, totalis and universalis.

The CDR3 is 13 amino acids. Germline values: CDR1 WSHSY, CDR2 SAAADI. V was trimmed by 4 bases and J by 7 bases, leaving 11 bases between them. Regarding time point: pre-sensitization, week 0. The sample's treatment: therapeutic diphenylcyclopropenone sensitization with weekly scalp DPC. Sample donors consisted of patients with alopecia, aged 18 to 70 years, who were suitable for DPC. Findings and caveats of the study: The presence of alopecia in the donors means their immune response may differ from healthy people's.

The gene calls are TRBV10-2 and TRBJ1-5; D not resolved. The clonotype was recovered from a woman aged 45-65 years with alopecia areata. Some clones in this sample may be carry-over from other donors' samples. The source material was whole blood, sampled in connection with sensitization to the hapten diphenylcyclopropenone (DPC). As DNA, the CDR3 is TGCGCCAGCAGTGTAGATACTCGACAGCCCCAGCATTTT. The encoded protein is CASSVDTRQPQHF.